The T cell receptor beta chain described here comes from a study of blood T cell repertoires in COVID-19. Study at large: Acute and convalescent COVID-19 specimens originated in the United States, Italy and Spain. T cells, B-cell-depleted T cells, or PBMCs provided the cDNA or gDNA that served as material.

This CDR3 spans 14 amino acids. From germline, CDR1 is DFQATT and CDR2 SNEGSKA (reference sequence). V was pared by 3 bases and J by 1 base, with 12 bases between. Method: immunoSEQ multiplex PCR; TCRdb's copy keeps in-frame clones and lacks some. The repertoire holds 140,000 or so clones, with 70% to 80% as singletons. Enrollment of patients from Seattle took place during active infection, with longitudinal follow-up. The V gene is TRBV20-1, the J gene TRBJ2-5, with a tentative D call TRBD1 (6 bases). Sequences were obtained from peripheral blood. The TCR originated in a woman between 65 and 79 years old with COVID-19, enrolled during active disease. The CDR3 region has the DNA TGCAGTGCTAGTCCGGGACATGTCCAAGAGACCCAGTACTTC. Residues: CSASPGHVQETQYF.